This T cell receptor (beta chain) was retrieved from a study of memory CD4+ T cells and cytomegalovirus serostatus. Study overall: Of the healthy Belgian adults, several were CMV seropositive and about 24 seronegative.

The sort gate was single viable CD3+CD4+CD8-CD45RO+ cells for memory CD4+ T cells. CDR1 MDHEN and CDR2 SYDVKM come from the germline V gene. V lost 10 bases and J lost 2, with 18 bases in between. This CDR3 has 14 residues. TCRdb keeps only in-frame clones here, not all; method: immunoSEQ multiplex PCR. In the table there are under 100,000 clones, approximately 80% of which are singletons. The J gene is TRBJ2-7, the V gene TRBV28; tentatively, D is TRBD1 or TRBD2 (5 bases each). The source of this sequence is an adult in good health and CMV-seronegative. What was sequenced was memory CD4+ T cells from blood. CDR3 protein: CATASGGGAYEQYF. The CDR3 bases are TGTGCCACCGCCTCGGGTGGGGGTGCCTACGAGCAGTACTTC.